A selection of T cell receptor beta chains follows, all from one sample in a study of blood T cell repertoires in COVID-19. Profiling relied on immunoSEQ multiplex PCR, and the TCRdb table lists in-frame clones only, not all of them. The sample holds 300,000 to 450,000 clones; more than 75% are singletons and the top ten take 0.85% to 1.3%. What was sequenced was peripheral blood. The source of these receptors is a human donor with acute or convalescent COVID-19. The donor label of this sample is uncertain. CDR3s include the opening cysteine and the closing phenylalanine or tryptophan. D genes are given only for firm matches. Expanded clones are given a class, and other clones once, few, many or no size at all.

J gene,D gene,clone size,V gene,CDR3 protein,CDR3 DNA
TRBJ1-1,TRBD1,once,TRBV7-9,CASSLTRTGGGEAFF,TGTGCCAGCAGCTTAACCAGGACAGGGGGCGGTGAAGCTTTCTTT
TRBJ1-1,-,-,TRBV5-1,CASGPGHMNTEAFF,TGCGCCAGCGGCCCAGGACACATGAACACTGAAGCTTTCTTT
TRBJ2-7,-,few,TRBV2,CASRPRDLPYEQYF,TGTGCCAGCAGACCCAGGGATCTCCCCTACGAGCAGTACTTC
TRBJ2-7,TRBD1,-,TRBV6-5,CASRQPTGSKEQYF,TGTGCCAGCAGACAACCGACAGGGTCTAAAGAGCAGTACTTC
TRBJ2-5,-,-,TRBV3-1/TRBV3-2,CASSQGLGSGLQETQYF,TGTGCCAGCAGCCAAGGTTTAGGTAGCGGACTACAAGAGACCCAGTACTTC
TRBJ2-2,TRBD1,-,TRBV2,CASSRQGSGELFF,TGTGCCAGCAGTCGACAGGGGTCCGGGGAGCTGTTTTTT
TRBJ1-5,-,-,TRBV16,CASSPSWGVIRNQPQHF,TGTGCCAGCAGCCCCTCTTGGGGAGTAATTCGCAATCAGCCCCAGCATTTT
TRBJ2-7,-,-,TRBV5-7,CASSLGTAHYEQYF,TGTGCCAGCAGCTTGGGGACAGCACACTACGAGCAGTACTTC
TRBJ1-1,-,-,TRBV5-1,CASSLEGNTEAFF,TGCGCCAGCAGCTTAGAGGGAAACACTGAAGCTTTCTTT
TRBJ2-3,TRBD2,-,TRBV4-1,CASSSPSGGAMYTQYF,TGCGCCAGCAGCTCTCCTAGCGGGGGGGCTATGTATACGCAGTATTTT
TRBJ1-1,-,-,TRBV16,CASSRNLNTEAFF,TGTGCCAGCAGCCGCAACCTAAACACTGAAGCTTTCTTT
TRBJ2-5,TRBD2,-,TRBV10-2,CASSDAREDQETQYF,TGCGCCAGCAGTGACGCGCGGGAGGACCAAGAGACCCAGTACTTC
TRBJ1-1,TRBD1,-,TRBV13,CASGRGTGGTEAFF,TGTGCCAGCGGGAGGGGGACAGGGGGCACTGAAGCTTTCTTT
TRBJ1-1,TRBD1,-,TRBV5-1,CASSLTGGNTEAFF,TGCGCCAGCAGCTTGACAGGGGGGAACACTGAAGCTTTCTTT